Below are 20 T cell receptor beta chains sequenced from a single sample in a study of response to subunit inactivated influenza vaccine. TCRdb used MiXCR to reprocess the RT-PCR reads, holding one entry per CDR3 protein. The sample lists about 540,000 distinct CDR3 sequences, roughly 25% occurring once. These records were also assigned to another study, of T cells expressing NK-cell markers. That work states: cDNA encoding TCR beta was synthesized via 5'RACE template switching incorporating UMIs.

Here the sequenced sample was CD4+ T cells sorted from PBMCs, taken roughly 12 days after vaccination. Receptor source: a man in his forties or fifties who received an inactivated influenza vaccine.

The V gene is TRBV29-1, the J gene TRBJ1-5, with 10 nucleotides matching TRBD1. The junction had 6 bases not matched to a gene; V was cut back by 7 bases and J by 0 bases. Germline V gene lookup returns CDR1 SQVTM and CDR2 ANQGSEA. The CDR3 is 15 residues long. The CDR3 nucleotides read TGCAGCGCCGCGGGGACAGGGGATAGCAATCAGCCCCAGCATTTT. Protein sequence: CSAAGTGDSNQPQHF.

The chain uses TRBV7-8 and TRBJ2-7, with D possibly being TRBD2 (6 bases). This CDR3 is 13 amino acids long. Between the trimmed V and J ends, which lost 5 bases and 3 bases, there was a span of 11 bases. In germline, CDR1 is SGHVS, CDR2 FQNEAQ. As DNA, the CDR3 is TGTGCCAGCAGCGCGGGGTTCAACTACGAGCAGTACTTC. Amino acid sequence: CASSAGFNYEQYF. The full variable domain, its missing parts supplied by reference TRBV7-8 and TRBJ2-7, is GAGVSQSPRYKVAKRGQDVALRCDPISGHVSLFWYQQALGQGPEFLTYFQNEAQLDKSGLPSDRFFAERPEGSVSTLKIQRTQQEDSAVYLCASSAGFNYEQYFGPGTRLTVT.

V is TRBV20-1 and J is TRBJ1-2; D gene unclear. This CDR3 has 14 amino acids. The germline V gene encodes CDR1 DFQATT and CDR2 SNEGSKA (reference sequence). The germline V and J ends were trimmed by 0 bases and 5 bases, with 13 bases remaining between them. CDR3 amino acids: CSARDLEQLYGYTF. In nucleotides, the CDR3 is TGCAGTGCTAGAGATCTAGAACAGTTATATGGCTACACCTTC.

The J gene is TRBJ1-1, the V gene TRBV29-1; D is perhaps TRBD1 (6 bases). The V and J ends lost 5 bases and 0 bases respectively, with 10 bases between them. From germline, CDR1 is SQVTM and CDR2 ANQGSEA. This CDR3 is 13 amino acids long. The CDR3 DNA sequence: TGCAGCGTTACCGACAGGCTGAACACTGAAGCTTTCTTT. It codes for CSVTDRLNTEAFF.

The CDR3 bases are TGTGCCAGCAGCGTAAAGGGACTAGCGGGAACCTACAATGAGCAGTTCTTC. It encodes CASSVKGLAGTYNEQFF. V and J are TRBV9 and TRBJ2-1; 13 nucleotides line up with TRBD2. The CDR3 has 17 residues. CDR1 is SGDLS, CDR2 YYNGEE, per germline. V lost 1 base and J lost 2; bases outside the gene matches: 3. The variable domain in full, completed from reference TRBV9 and TRBJ2-1, reads DSGVTQTPKHLITATGQRVTLRCSPRSGDLSVYWYQQSLDQGLQFLIQYYNGEERAKGNILERFSAQQFPDLHSELNLSSLELGDSALYFCASSVKGLAGTYNEQFFGPGTRLTVL.

A few counts support this clonotype. V gene TRBV29-1 combines with J gene TRBJ2-4, with D perhaps being TRBD1 or TRBD2 (5 bases each). The CDR3 is made up of 13 amino acids. Germline V CDR1 and CDR2: SQVTM, ANQGSEA. V lost 3 bases to trimming and J lost 1 base, with 7 bases between them. CDR3 sequence: CSVEGEAKNIQYF. CDR3 nucleotides: TGCAGCGTTGAGGGGGAGGCCAAAAACATTCAGTACTTC.

In its sample, this clonotype was seen a few times. The chain recombines TRBV20-1 with TRBJ2-3; D is tentatively TRBD1 or TRBD2 (5 bases each). The V end was cut by 5 bases, the J end by 0 bases, with 9 bases between. CDR1 and CDR2 (germline): DFQATT, SNEGSKA (reference sequence). CDR3 length: 13 amino acids. The CDR3 region has the DNA TGCAGTGCTGGCCGGGACAGCACAGATACGCAGTATTTT. It translates to CSAGRDSTDTQYF.

This clonotype has only a few counts. The chain carries TRBV6-5 and TRBJ2-1; the D is unclear. The ends were cut back, 2 bases at V and 7 bases at J, with 9 bases in the middle. The CDR3 sequence is 13 residues long. Germline CDR1 and CDR2: MNHEY and SVGAGI. The CDR3 DNA is TGTGCCAGCAGTTACGGGTCGGTGAATGAGCAGTTCTTC. Translation gives CASSYGSVNEQFF.

Turning to this clonotype: At one end, the junction sequence differs from germline, possibly due to a read error. This chain links TRBV7-2 with TRBJ2-1; D gene unclear. From germline, CDR1 is SGHTA and CDR2 FQGNSA. This CDR3 spans 14 amino acids. The CDR3, as DNA: TGTGCCAGCAGATTAGGGATGAGTTCGGGCCAGCAGTTCTTC. Residues: CASRLGMSSGQQFF.

This chain uses TRBV20-1 with TRBJ2-2, with D perhaps assigned TRBD1 or TRBD2 (5 bases each). Germline V gives CDR1 DFQATT, CDR2 SNEGSKA (reference sequence). Deletions cut 0 bases from V and 3 bases from J, with 11 bases between. The CDR3 totals 15 residues. CDR3 amino acids: CSARDGRGHTGELFF. CDR3 nucleotide sequence: TGCAGTGCTAGAGATGGCCGGGGCCACACCGGGGAGCTGTTTTTT.

At least ten counts were recorded for this clonotype. The rearrangement joins TRBV29-1 to TRBJ2-1, with TRBD2 identical over 12 bases. There are 14 residues in the CDR3. The junction had 6 bases not matched to a gene; V was cut back by 6 bases and J by 6 bases. Germline V gives CDR1 SQVTM, CDR2 ANQGSEA. CDR3 DNA: TGCAGCGTAGAGACTAGCGGGAGTCTCAATGAGCAGTTCTTC. It translates to CSVETSGSLNEQFF.

This chain links TRBV20-1 with TRBJ1-2; 7 positions match TRBD1. The CDR3 loop spans 14 amino acids. CDR1 and CDR2 from the germline V gene are DFQATT and SNEGSKA (reference sequence). J lost 1 base, V lost 3 bases, and 5 bases had no gene match. CDR3 nucleotides: TGCAGTGCTAGGGTGGACAGGAGTAACTATGGCTACACCTTC. It encodes CSARVDRSNYGYTF.

V is TRBV11-2 and J is TRBJ2-1; D is unresolved. The V gene lost 6 bases and the J gene lost 7 bases, with 10 bases spanning the gap. The CDR3 has 12 residues. From germline, CDR1 is SGHAT and CDR2 FQNNGV. The DNA of the CDR3 is TGTGCCAGCAGAAATATACAAAATGAGCAGTTCTTC. Its translation: CASRNIQNEQFF.

The rearrangement uses TRBV4-2 and TRBJ1-2; D call uncertain. V was clipped by 4 bases and J by 7 bases, with 16 bases between them. The CDR3 extends over 14 amino acids. Germline CDR1 LGHNA, CDR2 YNFKEQ. The CDR3 reads CASSPERRLSGYTF. CDR3 bases: TGTGCCAGCAGCCCCGAACGGCGTCTCAGTGGCTACACCTTC.

The chain is built from TRBV11-2 and TRBJ2-3, with D possibly TRBD1 on 6 matching bases. Germline V gene sequence: CDR1 SGHAT, CDR2 FQNNGV. CDR3 length: 15 residues. V lost 5 bases and J lost 4, with 16 bases in between. The CDR3: CASSVQQGSADTQYF. CDR3 bases: TGTGCCAGCAGCGTACAACAGGGATCAGCAGATACGCAGTATTTT.

V and J are TRBV7-2 and TRBJ2-1; 8 bases map to TRBD1. CDR1 and CDR2 from the germline V gene are SGHTA and FQGNSA. The V gene end was trimmed by 5 bases and the J gene end by 0 bases; junction bases not matched to a gene: 3. The CDR3 contains 15 residues. Here the CDR3 DNA reads TGTGCCAGCAGCGCCGACAGGGGCTCCTACAATGAGCAGTTCTTC. This codes for CASSADRGSYNEQFF.

This chain links TRBV9 with TRBJ2-6, with 7 bases aligning to TRBD1. Germline V gene sequence: CDR1 SGDLS, CDR2 YYNGEE. Losses at the gene ends were 2 bases for V and 0 bases for J; bases not matched to a gene: 2. The CDR3 is 16 residues long. The CDR3 protein is CASSVDRDSGANVLTF. The CDR3 DNA reads as TGTGCCAGCAGCGTTGACAGGGACTCTGGGGCCAACGTCCTGACTTTC. The whole variable domain, remainder taken from reference TRBV9 and TRBJ2-6, is DSGVTQTPKHLITATGQRVTLRCSPRSGDLSVYWYQQSLDQGLQFLIQYYNGEERAKGNILERFSAQQFPDLHSELNLSSLELGDSALYFCASSVDRDSGANVLTFGAGSRLTVL.

This clonotype was recorded a few times. The chain has TRBV12-3 or TRBV12-4 and TRBJ1-5, with 10 bases aligning to TRBD1. The CDR3 has 17 residues. The ends lost 6 bases at V and 2 bases at J; junction bases unmatched: 10. The CDR3 region is CASRPSAGTGGNQPQHF. Here the CDR3 DNA reads TGTGCCAGCAGGCCCTCCGCCGGGACAGGGGGCAATCAGCCCCAGCATTTT.

This clonotype was seen a few times. The V call is TRBV19, the J call TRBJ2-1, with 7 bases lining up with TRBD2. Germline-derived CDR1 and CDR2 are LNHDA and SQIVND (reference sequence). V trimming: 3 bases; J trimming: 2 bases; junction bases outside the gene matches: 7. The CDR3 has 16 residues. The CDR3 DNA reads as TGTGCCAGTAGTATGGGGGGGGACTCACCCTACAATGAGCAGTTCTTC. This encodes CASSMGGDSPYNEQFF.

The CDR3 DNA reads as TGTGCCACCAGCAGAGCTAGCGAGTACAATGAGCAGTTCTTC. The encoded protein is CATSRASEYNEQFF. This rearrangement joins TRBV15 to TRBJ2-1; D is perhaps TRBD2 (6 bases). CDR3 size: 14 residues. Germline CDR1 is LNHNV and CDR2 is YYDKDF (reference sequence). Trimming shortened V by 1 base and J by 4 bases, and 8 bases separated the two germline ends.